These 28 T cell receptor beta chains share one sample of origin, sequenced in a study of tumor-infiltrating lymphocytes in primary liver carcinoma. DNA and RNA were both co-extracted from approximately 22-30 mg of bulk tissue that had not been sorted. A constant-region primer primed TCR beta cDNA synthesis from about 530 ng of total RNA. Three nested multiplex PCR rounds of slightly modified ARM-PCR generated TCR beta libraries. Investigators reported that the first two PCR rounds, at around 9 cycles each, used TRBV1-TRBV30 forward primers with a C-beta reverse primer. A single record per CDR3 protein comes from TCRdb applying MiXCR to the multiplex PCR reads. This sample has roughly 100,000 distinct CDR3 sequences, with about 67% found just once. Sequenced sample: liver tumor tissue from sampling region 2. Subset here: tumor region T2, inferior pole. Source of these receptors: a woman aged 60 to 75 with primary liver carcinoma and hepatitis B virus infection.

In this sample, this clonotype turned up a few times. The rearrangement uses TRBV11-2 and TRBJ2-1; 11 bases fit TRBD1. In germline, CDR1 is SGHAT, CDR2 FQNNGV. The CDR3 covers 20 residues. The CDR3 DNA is TGTACCTGCAGCTTCAACCGGGACAGGGGGACCCAGGTCTCCTACAATGAGCAGTTCTTC. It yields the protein CTCSFNRDRGTQVSYNEQFF.

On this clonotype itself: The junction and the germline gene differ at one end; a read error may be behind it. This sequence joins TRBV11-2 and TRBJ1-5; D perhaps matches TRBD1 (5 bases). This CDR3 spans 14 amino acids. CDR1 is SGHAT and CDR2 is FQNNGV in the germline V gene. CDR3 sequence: CANNPGRTQSVPAF. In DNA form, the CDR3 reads TGTGCCAACAACCCGGGACGGACTCAATCAGTCCCAGCATTT.

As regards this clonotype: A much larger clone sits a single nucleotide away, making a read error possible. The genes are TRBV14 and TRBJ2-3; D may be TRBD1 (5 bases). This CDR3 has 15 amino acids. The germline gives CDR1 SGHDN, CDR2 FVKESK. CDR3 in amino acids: CASTQGSGRTDTQYF. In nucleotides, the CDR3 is TGTGCCAGCACCCAAGGTTCAGGGCGAACAGATACGCAGTATTTT.

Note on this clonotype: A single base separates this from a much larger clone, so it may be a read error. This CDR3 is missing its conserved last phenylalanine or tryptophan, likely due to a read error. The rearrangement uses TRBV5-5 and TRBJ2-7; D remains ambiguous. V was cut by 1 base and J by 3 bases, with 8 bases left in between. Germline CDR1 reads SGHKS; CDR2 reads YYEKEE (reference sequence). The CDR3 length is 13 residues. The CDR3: CASSLSSVYEQYL. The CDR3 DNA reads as TGTGCCAGCAGCTTGTCTTCGGTCTACGAGCAGTACCTC.

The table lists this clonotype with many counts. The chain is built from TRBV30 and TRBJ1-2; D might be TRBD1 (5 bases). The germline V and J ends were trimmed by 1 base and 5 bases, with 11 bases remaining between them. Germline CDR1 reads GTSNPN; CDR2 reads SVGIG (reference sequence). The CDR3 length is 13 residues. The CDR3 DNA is TGTGCCTGGAGTGACCAGGGAGGGTATGGCTACACCTTC. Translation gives CAWSDQGGYGYTF.

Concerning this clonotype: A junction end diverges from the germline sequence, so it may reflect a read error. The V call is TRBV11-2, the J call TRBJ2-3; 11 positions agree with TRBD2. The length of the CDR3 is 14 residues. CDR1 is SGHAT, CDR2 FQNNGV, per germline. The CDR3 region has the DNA TGTGCCAGCAGCTTAGAGTCTAGCGGGAGGTCGCACTACTTT. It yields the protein CASSLESSGRSHYF.

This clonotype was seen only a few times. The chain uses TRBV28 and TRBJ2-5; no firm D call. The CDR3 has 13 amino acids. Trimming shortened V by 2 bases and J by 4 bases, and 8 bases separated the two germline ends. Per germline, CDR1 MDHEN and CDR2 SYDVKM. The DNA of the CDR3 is TGTGCCAGCAGTTTAAATCCAAGAGAGACCCAGTACTTC. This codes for CASSLNPRETQYF.

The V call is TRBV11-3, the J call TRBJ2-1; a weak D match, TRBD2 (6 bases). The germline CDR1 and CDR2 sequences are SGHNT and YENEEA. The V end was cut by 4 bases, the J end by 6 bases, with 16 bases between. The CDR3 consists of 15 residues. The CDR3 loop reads CASSSRTSGSNEQFF. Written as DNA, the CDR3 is TGTGCCAGCAGCTCCCGGACCAGCGGGTCCAATGAGCAGTTCTTC.

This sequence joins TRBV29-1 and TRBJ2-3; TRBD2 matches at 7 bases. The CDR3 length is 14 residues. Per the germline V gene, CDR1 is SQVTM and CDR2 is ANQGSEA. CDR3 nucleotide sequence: TGCATAGTTGGGGGGGTAACTAGCACAGATACGCAGTATTTT. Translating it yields CIVGGVTSTDTQYF.

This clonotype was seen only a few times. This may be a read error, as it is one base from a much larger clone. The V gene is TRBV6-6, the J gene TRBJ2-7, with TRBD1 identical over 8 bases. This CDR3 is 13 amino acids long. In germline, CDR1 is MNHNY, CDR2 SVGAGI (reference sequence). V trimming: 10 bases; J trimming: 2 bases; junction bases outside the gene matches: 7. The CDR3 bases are TGTGCCATCACCAGGACAGGGACCTACGAGCAGTACTTC. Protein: CAITRTGTYEQYF.

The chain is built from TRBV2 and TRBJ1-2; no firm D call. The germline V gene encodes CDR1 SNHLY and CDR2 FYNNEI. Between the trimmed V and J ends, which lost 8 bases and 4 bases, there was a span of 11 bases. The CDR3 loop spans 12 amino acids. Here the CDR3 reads CASRSGSYGYTF. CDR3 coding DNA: TGTGCCAGCCGGAGCGGCTCCTATGGCTACACCTTC.

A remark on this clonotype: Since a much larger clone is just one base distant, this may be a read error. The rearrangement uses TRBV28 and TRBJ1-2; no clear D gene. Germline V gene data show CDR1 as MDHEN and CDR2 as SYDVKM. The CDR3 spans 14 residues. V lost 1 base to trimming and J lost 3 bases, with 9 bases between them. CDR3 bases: TGTGCCAGCAGTTTATTTGGGGTATACTATGGCTACACCTTC. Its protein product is CASSLFGVYYGYTF.

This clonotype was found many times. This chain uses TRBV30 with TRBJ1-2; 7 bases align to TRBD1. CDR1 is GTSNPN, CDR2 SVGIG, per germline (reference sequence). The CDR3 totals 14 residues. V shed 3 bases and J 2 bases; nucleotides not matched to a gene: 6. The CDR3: CAWRTKTGNYGYTF. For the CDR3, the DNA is TGTGCCTGGAGGACTAAGACAGGGAACTATGGCTACACCTTC.

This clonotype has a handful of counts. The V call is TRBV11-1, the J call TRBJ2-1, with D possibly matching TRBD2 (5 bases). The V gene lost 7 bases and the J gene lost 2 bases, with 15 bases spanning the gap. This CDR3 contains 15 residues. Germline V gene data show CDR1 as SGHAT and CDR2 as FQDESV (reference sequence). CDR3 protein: CASISTIGAYNEQFF. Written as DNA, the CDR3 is TGTGCCAGCATCTCTACTATCGGGGCCTACAATGAGCAGTTCTTC.

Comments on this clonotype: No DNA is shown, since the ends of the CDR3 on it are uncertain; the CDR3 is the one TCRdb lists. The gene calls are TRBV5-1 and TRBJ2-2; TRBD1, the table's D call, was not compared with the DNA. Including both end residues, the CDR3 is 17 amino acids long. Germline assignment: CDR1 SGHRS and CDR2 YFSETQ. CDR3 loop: CASSTGGAGETPGSCFF.

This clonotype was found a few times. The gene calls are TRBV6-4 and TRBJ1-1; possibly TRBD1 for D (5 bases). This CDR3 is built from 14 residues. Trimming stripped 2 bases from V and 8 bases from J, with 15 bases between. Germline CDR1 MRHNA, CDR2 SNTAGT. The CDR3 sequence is CASSDGLGTGEAFF. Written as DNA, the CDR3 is TGTGCCAGCAGTGACGGGTTAGGAACAGGCGAAGCTTTCTTT.

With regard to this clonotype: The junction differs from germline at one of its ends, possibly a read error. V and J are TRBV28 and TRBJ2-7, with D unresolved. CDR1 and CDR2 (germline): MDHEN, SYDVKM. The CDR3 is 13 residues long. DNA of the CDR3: TGTGCCAGCAGTTCACCGAGCTCCTACGAGCAGTATTTC. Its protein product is CASSSPSSYEQYF.

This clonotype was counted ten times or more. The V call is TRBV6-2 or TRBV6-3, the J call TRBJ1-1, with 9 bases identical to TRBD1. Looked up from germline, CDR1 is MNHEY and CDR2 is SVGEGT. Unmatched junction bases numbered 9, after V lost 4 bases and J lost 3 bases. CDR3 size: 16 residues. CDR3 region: CASSFGTGKRYTEAFF. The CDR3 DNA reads TGTGCCAGCAGTTTTGGGACAGGGAAGAGGTACACTGAAGCTTTCTTT.

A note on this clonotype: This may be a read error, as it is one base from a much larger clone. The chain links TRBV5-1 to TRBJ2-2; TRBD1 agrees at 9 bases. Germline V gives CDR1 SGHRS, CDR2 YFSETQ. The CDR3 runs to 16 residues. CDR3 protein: CASSAGTGIWTGELLF. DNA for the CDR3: TGCGCCAGCAGCGCCGGGACAGGGATATGGACCGGGGAGCTGCTTTTT.

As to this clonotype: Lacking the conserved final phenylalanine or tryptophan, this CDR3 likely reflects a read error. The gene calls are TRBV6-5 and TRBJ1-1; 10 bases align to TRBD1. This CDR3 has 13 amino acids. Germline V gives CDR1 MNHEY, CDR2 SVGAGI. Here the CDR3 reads CASMDRGDTEAFL. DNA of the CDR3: TGTGCTAGCATGGACAGGGGGGACACTGAAGCTTTCCTT.

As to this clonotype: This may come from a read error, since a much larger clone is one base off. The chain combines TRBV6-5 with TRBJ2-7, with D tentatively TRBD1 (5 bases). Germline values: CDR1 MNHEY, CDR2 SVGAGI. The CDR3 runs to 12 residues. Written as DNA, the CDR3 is TGTACCAGTCGCCAAGGGGCCTACGAGCAGTACTTC. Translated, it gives CTSRQGAYEQYF.

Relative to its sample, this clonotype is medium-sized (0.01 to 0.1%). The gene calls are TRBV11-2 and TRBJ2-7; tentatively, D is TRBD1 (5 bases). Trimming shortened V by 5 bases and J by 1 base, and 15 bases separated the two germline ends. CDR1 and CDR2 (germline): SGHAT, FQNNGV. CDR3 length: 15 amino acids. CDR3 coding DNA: TGTGCCAGCAGCGTTTTCCAGGGAAGGTCCTACGAGCAGTACTTC. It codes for CASSVFQGRSYEQYF.

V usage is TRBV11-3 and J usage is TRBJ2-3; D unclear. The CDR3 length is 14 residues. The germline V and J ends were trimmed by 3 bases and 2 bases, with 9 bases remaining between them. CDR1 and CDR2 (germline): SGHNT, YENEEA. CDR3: CASSFMTHTDTQYF. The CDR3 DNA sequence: TGTGCCAGCAGCTTCATGACTCACACAGATACGCAGTATTTT.

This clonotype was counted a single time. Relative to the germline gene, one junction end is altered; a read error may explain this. The CDR3 reads CAISGTVGGQDTDRQYF. CDR3 nucleotide sequence: TGTGCCATCAGTGGGACCGTGGGTGGACAGGACACAGATAGGCAGTATTTT. The chain is built from TRBV10-3 and TRBJ2-3; 7 bases are a match to TRBD1. This CDR3 has 17 residues. CDR1 and CDR2 from the germline V gene are ENHRY and SYGVKD.

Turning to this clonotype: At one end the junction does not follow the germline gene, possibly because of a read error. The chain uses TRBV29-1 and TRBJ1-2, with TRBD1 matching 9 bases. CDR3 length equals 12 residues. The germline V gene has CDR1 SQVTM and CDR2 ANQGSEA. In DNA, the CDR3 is TGTAGCGGCCGGGACAGGGTGTATGGCTACACCTTC. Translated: CSGRDRVYGYTF.

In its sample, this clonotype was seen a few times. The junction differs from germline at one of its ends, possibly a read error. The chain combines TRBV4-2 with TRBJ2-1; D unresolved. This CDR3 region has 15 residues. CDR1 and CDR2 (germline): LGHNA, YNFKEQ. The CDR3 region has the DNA TGTGCCAGCTGCCAAGTCCCCAGCTCCTACATTGAGCAGTTCTTC. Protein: CASCQVPSSYIEQFF.

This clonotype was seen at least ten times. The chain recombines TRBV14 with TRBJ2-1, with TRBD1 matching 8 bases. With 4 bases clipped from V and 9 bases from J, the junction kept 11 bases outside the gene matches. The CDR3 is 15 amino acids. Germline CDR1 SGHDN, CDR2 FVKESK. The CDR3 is CASSLGQGELSEQFF. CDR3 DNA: TGTGCCAGCAGCCTAGGACAGGGAGAATTGAGTGAGCAGTTCTTC.

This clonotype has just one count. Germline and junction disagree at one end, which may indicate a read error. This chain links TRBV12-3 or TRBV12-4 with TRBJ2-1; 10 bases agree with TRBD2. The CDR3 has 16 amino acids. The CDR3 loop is CPSSFSWTSGDNEQFF. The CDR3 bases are TGTCCCAGCAGTTTTTCATGGACTAGCGGAGACAATGAGCAGTTCTTC.